The 8 T cell receptor beta chains in this list originate from one sample, sequenced in a study of human T cells and chemical hapten exposure. One entry per CDR3 protein results from TCRdb running MiXCR on the RACE reads. The data show approximately 84,000 distinct CDR3 sequences, about 8.7% seen once. The time point is: healthy volunteer bleed at 6 weeks. Unfractionated whole blood yielded the extracted total RNA. Material: whole blood. The receptors here all came from a male donor in good health. Some clones in this sample may be carry-over from other donors' samples.

In this sample, this clonotype turned up a few times. The chain joins TRBV15 to TRBJ1-6, with 10 positions matching TRBD1. V lost 0 bases to trimming and J lost 0 bases; unmatched junction nucleotides: 5. The CDR3 has 19 amino acids. CDR1 and CDR2 (germline): LNHNV, YYDKDF (reference sequence). CDR3 in DNA: TGTGCCACCAGCAGAGATAGGGGACAGGGGAGCTCCTATAATTCACCCCTCCACTTT. This gives the protein CATSRDRGQGSSYNSPLHF.

This clonotype was detected a few times. The genes are TRBV20-1 and TRBJ2-7; D is ambiguous. The V gene's germline CDR1 is DFQATT and CDR2 SNEGSKA (reference sequence). The V end was cut by 0 bases, the J end by 2 bases, with 8 bases between. This CDR3 has 13 amino acids. The CDR3 region is CSAREPNTYEQYF. The CDR3 DNA follows: TGCAGTGCTAGAGAACCTAACACCTACGAGCAGTACTTC.

This clonotype turned up a few times. This sequence joins TRBV6-1 and TRBJ2-2; 9 bases are a match to TRBD1. The junction had 7 bases not matched to a gene; V was cut back by 5 bases and J by 0 bases. This CDR3 is 17 amino acids long. Germline V lookup: CDR1 MNHNS, CDR2 SASEGT. CDR3 nucleotide sequence: TGTGCCAGCAGTCCACAGGGGGCGAAAGCGAACACCGGGGAGCTGTTTTTT. Translation: CASSPQGAKANTGELFF.

This chain links TRBV6-1 with TRBJ2-1; TRBD2 matches at 8 bases. The CDR3 loop spans 14 amino acids. J gave up 8 bases and V 6 bases, and 9 bases lay outside the gene matches. Germline CDR1 reads MNHNS; CDR2 reads SASEGT. CDR3 loop: CASRLAGGGDEQFF. The DNA of the CDR3 is TGTGCCAGCAGGCTAGCGGGCGGAGGCGATGAGCAGTTCTTC.

This clonotype was detected only a few times. The J gene is TRBJ2-1, the V gene TRBV7-3; either TRBD1 or TRBD2 may supply D (6 bases each). Germline CDR1 reads SGHTA; CDR2 reads FQGTGA. Trimming removed 1 base from V and 0 bases from J, with 13 bases in between. The CDR3 runs 17 residues. The CDR3 region has the DNA TGTGCCAGCAGCTTAAGGGGGCACGGGAGCTCCTACAATGAGCAGTTCTTC. This codes for CASSLRGHGSSYNEQFF. Filled out from reference TRBV7-3 and TRBJ2-1, the complete variable domain reads GAGVSQTPSNKVTEKGKYVELRCDPISGHTALYWYRQSLGQGPEFLIYFQGTGAADDSGLPNDRFFAVRPEGSVSTLKIQRTERGDSAVYLCASSLRGHGSSYNEQFFGPGTRLTVL.

The chain carries TRBV12-3 or TRBV12-4 and TRBJ1-5; D not certain. Trimming stripped 7 bases from V and 5 bases from J, with 12 bases between. The CDR3 has 13 residues. CDR3 in amino acids: CASKPRRDQPQHF. The CDR3 DNA is TGTGCCAGCAAACCCCGTCGGGATCAGCCCCAGCATTTT.

This rearrangement joins TRBV24-1 to TRBJ2-1, with D perhaps being TRBD1 or TRBD2 (5 bases each). CDR3 length: 15 amino acids. The germline V and J ends were trimmed by 2 bases and 4 bases, with 11 bases remaining between them. CDR1 is KGHDR, CDR2 SFDVKD, per germline. The CDR3 loop reads CATSDSGTIYNEQFF. The CDR3 DNA follows: TGTGCCACCAGTGATTCCGGGACCATTTACAATGAGCAGTTCTTC.

V and J are TRBV29-1 and TRBJ2-3; TRBD1 might be the D (6 bases). Germline V CDR1 and CDR2: SQVTM, ANQGSEA. V was cut by 6 bases and J by 2 bases, with 15 bases left in between. This CDR3 is built from 14 residues. In nucleotides, the CDR3 is TGCAGCGTGGGGGACACATACAACACAGATACGCAGTATTTT. This codes for CSVGDTYNTDTQYF.